These 31 T cell receptor beta chains came from one sample sequenced in a study of cytomegalovirus exposure and HLA in healthy donors. The PCR employed 60 Vbeta primers together with 13 Jbeta primers. This table comes from immunoSEQ multiplex PCR, and its TCRdb copy is limited to in-frame clones, with some not included. The sample is made up of approximately 80,000 clones, and the top ten hold 0.95% to 1.3% of it. The material sequenced was PBMCs. These receptors all stem from a woman aged 25 to 39 in good health and CMV-seronegative.

This chain uses TRBV2 with TRBJ1-3; tentative D call: TRBD1 (5 bases). The V and J ends lost 8 bases and 4 bases respectively, with 15 bases between them. Germline loops: CDR1 SNHLY, CDR2 FYNNEI. The length of the CDR3 is 14 residues. CDR3 sequence: CASGAGAGGNTIYF. The CDR3 DNA sequence: TGTGCCAGCGGTGCCGGGGCGGGAGGAAACACCATATATTTT.

The rearrangement joins TRBV4-1 to TRBJ2-1; TRBD2 matches 9 bases. There are 14 residues in the CDR3. Germline CDR1 MGHRA, CDR2 YSYEKL. V was clipped by 0 bases and J by 10 bases; unmatched bases: 4. CDR3 protein: CASSQDAGGPEQFF. For the CDR3, the DNA is TGCGCCAGCAGCCAAGATGCGGGGGGGCCAGAGCAGTTCTTC.

The chain combines TRBV10-2 with TRBJ1-1; the D gene is possibly TRBD1 (6 bases). V gave up 6 bases and J gave up 1 base, with 12 bases separating them. The CDR3 consists of 14 residues. Germline V CDR1 and CDR2: WSHSY, SAAADI. The DNA for the CDR3 is TGCGCCAGCAGCTGGAGAGGGGGGAACACTGAAGCTTTCTTT. This sequence encodes CASSWRGGNTEAFF.

The chain combines TRBV7-8 with TRBJ1-5, with unresolved D. V dropped 5 bases and J dropped 4 bases, with 9 bases sitting between them. The CDR3 consists of 13 residues. Germline lookup yields CDR1 SGHVS and CDR2 FQNEAQ. CDR3 DNA sequence: TGTGCCAGCAGCGTCGCCGGGAATCAGCCCCAGCATTTT. It codes for CASSVAGNQPQHF.

The chain is built from TRBV2 and TRBJ1-5; 8 bases agree with TRBD1. This CDR3 is built from 15 residues. V gave up 8 bases and J gave up 3 bases; unmatched junction bases: 9. Germline assignment: CDR1 SNHLY and CDR2 FYNNEI. CDR3 coding DNA: TGTGCCAGCCAGCCGACAGGGGCGACCAATCAGCCCCAGCATTTT. Amino acids: CASQPTGATNQPQHF.

The V and J genes are TRBV30 and TRBJ1-5; 9 nucleotides align to TRBD1. The V and J ends lost 2 bases and 7 bases, in that order; junction bases with no gene match: 3. Per the germline V gene, CDR1 is GTSNPN and CDR2 is SVGIG (reference sequence). The length of the CDR3 is 13 residues. In DNA, the CDR3 is TGTGCCTGGAGTCCGGACAGGGGCCAGCCCCAGCATTTT. Translated, it gives CAWSPDRGQPQHF. Together with reference TRBV30 and TRBJ1-5, the CDR3 gives the full variable domain: SQTIHQWPATLVQPVGSPLSLECTVEGTSNPNLYWYRQAAGRGLQLLFYSVGIGQISSEVPQNLSASRPQDRQFILSSKKLLLSDSGFYLCAWSPDRGQPQHFGDGTRLSIL.

J is TRBJ1-2 and V is TRBV5-1; 10 bases map to TRBD1. V gave up 0 bases and J gave up 8 bases; unmatched junction bases: 4. Germline V CDR1 and CDR2: SGHRS, YFSETQ. This CDR3 has 14 amino acids. CDR3 amino acids: CASSLDGTGVGYTF. In DNA, the CDR3 is TGCGCCAGCAGCTTGGACGGGACAGGGGTAGGCTACACCTTC.

The chain recombines TRBV4-1 with TRBJ1-1; D call uncertain. The ends were cut back, 1 base at V and 4 bases at J, with 19 bases in the middle. The length of the CDR3 is 17 residues. CDR1 is MGHRA and CDR2 is YSYEKL in the germline V gene. The CDR3 coding sequence is TGCGCCAGCAGCCAAGTAGGGAGTCAAGTAAGCCTCACTGAAGCTTTCTTT. Encoded protein: CASSQVGSQVSLTEAFF.

The CDR3 protein is CASSQDIPSSVGSYNEQFF. CDR3 coding DNA: TGCGCCAGCAGCCAAGATATCCCCAGTTCAGTTGGCTCCTACAATGAGCAGTTCTTC. The V and J genes are TRBV4-1 and TRBJ2-1; D ambiguous. The CDR3 runs to 19 residues. V was clipped by 0 bases and J by 0 bases, with 18 bases between them. Germline assignment: CDR1 MGHRA and CDR2 YSYEKL.

The chain links TRBV5-4 to TRBJ2-1; D might be TRBD1 (6 bases). The CDR3 consists of 15 residues. Germline CDR1 is SGHNT and CDR2 is YYREEE (reference sequence). The V and J ends lost 0 bases and 8 bases respectively, with 15 bases between them. CDR3 loop: CASSLGGHSVDEQFF. In DNA form, the CDR3 reads TGTGCCAGCAGCTTGGGGGGGCATAGCGTTGATGAGCAGTTCTTC.

The V call is TRBV9, the J call TRBJ2-1, with 7 bases identical to TRBD2. Looked up from germline, CDR1 is SGDLS and CDR2 is YYNGEE. J gave up 6 bases and V 0 bases, and 15 bases lay outside the gene matches. The CDR3 sequence is 18 residues long. The CDR3 spells CASSVVSGEGRGFNEQFF. The CDR3 nucleotides are TGTGCCAGCAGCGTAGTCTCGGGGGAGGGACGCGGGTTCAATGAGCAGTTCTTC.

V gene TRBV6-5 combines with J gene TRBJ2-1; 7 bases match TRBD1. Germline CDR1 MNHEY, CDR2 SVGAGI. V was pared by 6 bases and J by 8 bases, with 13 bases of the junction left unmatched. The CDR3 is made up of 15 amino acids. CDR3 sequence reads: CASSPEQGSMDEQFF. The CDR3 region has the DNA TGTGCCAGCAGCCCCGAACAGGGGAGTATGGATGAGCAGTTCTTC.

V and J are TRBV30 and TRBJ2-7; 8 bases fit TRBD2. This CDR3 contains 15 residues. Germline CDR1 and CDR2: GTSNPN and SVGIG (reference sequence). Trimming took 0 bases from V and 7 from J; bases not matched to a gene: 11. CDR3: CAWSVLAGAGGEQYF. As DNA, the CDR3 is TGTGCCTGGAGTGTGCTAGCGGGCGCCGGGGGAGAGCAGTACTTC.

The chain joins TRBV9 to TRBJ2-1; TRBD2 aligns across 10 bases. The CDR3 totals 15 residues. Looked up from germline, CDR1 is SGDLS and CDR2 is YYNGEE. V gave up 0 bases and J gave up 6 bases; unmatched junction bases: 3. Here the CDR3 DNA reads TGTGCCAGCAGCGTAGTCCCTAGCGGGAGCAATGAGCAGTTCTTC. The encoded protein is CASSVVPSGSNEQFF.

The V and J genes are TRBV30 and TRBJ1-5; no definite D call. Trimming took 1 base from V and 7 from J, leaving 11 bases between them. Germline assignment: CDR1 GTSNPN and CDR2 SVGIG (reference sequence). The CDR3 extends over 13 amino acids. CDR3 nucleotides: TGTGCCTGGAGTGACAACCTCAAGCAGCCCCAGCATTTT. Translated, it gives CAWSDNLKQPQHF.

The chain employs TRBV28 and TRBJ2-1; 8 positions agree with TRBD1. The CDR3 contains 15 residues. Germline CDR1 is MDHEN and CDR2 is SYDVKM. V was pared by 2 bases and J by 2 bases, with 2 bases of the junction left unmatched. The CDR3 sequence is CASSLGTGAYNEQFF. DNA of the CDR3: TGTGCCAGCAGTTTAGGGACAGGTGCCTACAATGAGCAGTTCTTC.

The chain is built from TRBV6-1 and TRBJ2-2; D is possibly TRBD2 (5 bases). In germline, CDR1 is MNHNS, CDR2 SASEGT. This CDR3 spans 15 amino acids. The V end lost 3 bases, the J end lost 5 bases, and 13 bases lay between the germline ends. For the CDR3, the DNA is TGTGCCAGCAGTGACCTGACTACGGGGACCGGGGAGCTGTTTTTT. Residues: CASSDLTTGTGELFF.

The gene calls are TRBV6-5 and TRBJ1-1; no clear D gene. The CDR3 loop spans 14 amino acids. Trimming stripped 0 bases from V and 0 bases from J, with 5 bases between. Germline assignment: CDR1 MNHEY and CDR2 SVGAGI. Written as DNA, the CDR3 is TGTGCCAGCAGTTACTCGAGGGTGAACACTGAAGCTTTCTTT. It is translated as CASSYSRVNTEAFF.

J is TRBJ2-5 and V is TRBV30, with TRBD2 matching over 7 bases. Trimming cost V 2 bases and J 7 bases; bases outside gene matches: 10. Looked up from germline, CDR1 is GTSNPN and CDR2 is SVGIG (reference sequence). The CDR3 is made up of 14 amino acids. Written as DNA, the CDR3 is TGTGCCTGGAGTTCGAGCGGGACCCGGTGGACCCAGTACTTC. Amino acids: CAWSSSGTRWTQYF.

The chain combines TRBV28 with TRBJ1-5; 7 bases line up with TRBD1. The CDR3 extends over 15 amino acids. The trim removed 3 bases at V and 5 bases at J, leaving 7 bases unmatched. The germline gives CDR1 MDHEN, CDR2 SYDVKM. The CDR3 DNA reads TGTGCCAGCAGTTTCGGGACAGCCAGGGATCAGCCCCAGCATTTT. Translation: CASSFGTARDQPQHF. Full variable domain (outside the CDR3, taken from reference TRBV28 and TRBJ1-5): DVKVTQSSRYLVKRTGEKVFLECVQDMDHENMFWYRQDPGLGLRLIYFSYDVKMKEKGDIPEGYSVSREKKERFSLILESASTNQTSMYLCASSFGTARDQPQHFGDGTRLSIL.

The V and J genes are TRBV29-1 and TRBJ2-5; D call uncertain. The germline V and J ends were trimmed by 4 bases and 2 bases, with 8 bases remaining between them. CDR1 is SQVTM and CDR2 is ANQGSEA in the germline V gene. This CDR3 is 12 amino acids long. The CDR3 DNA is TGCAGCGTTGTGGCTTCTCAAGAGACCCAGTACTTC. It translates to CSVVASQETQYF.

The chain is built from TRBV19 and TRBJ2-1, with 9 nucleotides matching TRBD2. Germline CDR1 is LNHDA and CDR2 is SQIVND (reference sequence). With V trimmed by 3 bases and J by 1 base, 4 bases remained unmatched. The CDR3 runs 16 residues. This CDR3 reads CASSISSGSSYNEQFF. The CDR3 DNA reads as TGTGCCAGTAGTATTAGTAGCGGGAGTTCCTACAATGAGCAGTTCTTC. Variable domain in full (rest from reference TRBV19 and TRBJ2-1): DGGITQSPKYLFRKEGQNVTLSCEQNLNHDAMYWYRQDPGQGLRLIYYSQIVNDFQKGDIAEGYSVSREKKESFPLTVTSAQKNPTAFYLCASSISSGSSYNEQFFGPGTRLTVL.

V and J are TRBV19 and TRBJ2-1; TRBD1 is a possible D gene (5 bases). CDR3 length: 14 amino acids. CDR1 and CDR2 from the germline V gene are LNHDA and SQIVND (reference sequence). V was clipped by 5 bases and J by 4 bases, with 12 bases between them. The CDR3 is CASSWGRAYNEQFF. As DNA, the CDR3 is TGTGCCAGTAGTTGGGGCAGGGCGTACAATGAGCAGTTCTTC.

This chain uses TRBV19 with TRBJ1-5; D is possibly TRBD1 (6 bases). V dropped 2 bases and J dropped 7 bases, with 9 bases sitting between them. CDR1 and CDR2 from the germline V gene are LNHDA and SQIVND (reference sequence). CDR3 length equals 13 residues. The DNA of the CDR3 is TGTGCCAGTAGTATAAGGGGGGGACAGCCCCAGCATTTT. It codes for CASSIRGGQPQHF.

The J gene is TRBJ2-7, the V gene TRBV9; the match to TRBD2 covers 7 bases. This CDR3 comprises 14 residues. The germline V gene has CDR1 SGDLS and CDR2 YYNGEE. Unmatched junction bases numbered 10, after V lost 4 bases and J lost 6 bases. In nucleotides, the CDR3 is TGTGCCAGCAGCAGGGAGGGGCTAGAAAGCGAGCAGTACTTC. This gives the protein CASSREGLESEQYF.

This chain connects TRBV5-6 to TRBJ1-2, with unresolved D. The CDR3 has 15 residues. Trimming removed 4 bases at V and 2 bases at J, with 15 bases between. CDR1 and CDR2 (germline): SGHDT, YYEEEE. The CDR3 DNA sequence: TGTGCCAGCAGCCCCAACGGGAGCCCAAACTATGGCTACACCTTC. Translating gives CASSPNGSPNYGYTF.

This sequence joins TRBV5-4 and TRBJ1-1; D is possibly TRBD1 (5 bases). Trimming shortened V by 3 bases and J by 8 bases, and 11 bases separated the two germline ends. This CDR3 spans 12 amino acids. Per germline, CDR1 SGHNT and CDR2 YYREEE (reference sequence). The CDR3 reads CASSYTGSEAFF. The CDR3 region has the DNA TGTGCCAGCAGCTATACAGGTTCCGAAGCTTTCTTT.

The chain recombines TRBV5-1 with TRBJ1-1; D gene ambiguous. Deletions cut 0 bases from V and 7 bases from J, with 7 bases between. Looked up from germline, CDR1 is SGHRS and CDR2 is YFSETQ. The CDR3 is made up of 12 amino acids. The CDR3 protein is CASSLDGIEAFF. As DNA, the CDR3 is TGCGCCAGCAGCTTGGACGGGATTGAAGCTTTCTTT.

The J gene is TRBJ2-7, the V gene TRBV6-1, with TRBD1 matching 9 bases. This CDR3 has 15 amino acids. Germline V gene data show CDR1 as MNHNS and CDR2 as SASEGT. With 6 bases clipped from V and 6 bases from J, the junction kept 12 bases outside the gene matches. The CDR3 reads CASSAGGTGMGEQYF. The CDR3 nucleotides read TGTGCCAGCAGCGCAGGGGGGACAGGGATGGGCGAGCAGTACTTC.

V and J are TRBV2 and TRBJ1-2; D gene ambiguous. Germline CDR1 and CDR2: SNHLY and FYNNEI. The CDR3 contains 13 residues. V was shortened by 2 bases and J by 4 bases, with 8 bases between the two germline ends. The DNA of the CDR3 is TGTGCCAGCAGTGAAACGAACATCTATGGCTACACCTTC. Protein product: CASSETNIYGYTF.

The chain uses TRBV5-1 and TRBJ2-3, with D possibly being TRBD1 (6 bases). The V gene lost 4 bases and the J gene lost 3 bases, with 9 bases spanning the gap. Germline assignment: CDR1 SGHRS and CDR2 YFSETQ. This CDR3 region has 13 residues. In DNA, the CDR3 is TGCGCCAGCAGCATACAGGGAACAGATACGCAGTATTTT. It specifies CASSIQGTDTQYF.